Included here is one TCR beta chain sequence, with context. The antigen is not known. TCRdb processed the 5' RACE reads anew with MiXCR; each CDR3 protein has one entry. Among some 50,000 distinct CDR3 sequences listed, 10% to 15% were seen once. This sample's time point: sample taken at primary tumor resection. The authors sequenced whole RNA from tumor, nontumor lung or frozen PBMC without sorting. The cohort: over 65 early-stage, untreated non-small cell lung cancer patients. The CDR3 has 15 residues. With V trimmed by 6 bases and J by 1 base, 4 bases remained unmatched. These data come from a study of spatial heterogeneity in lung cancer. As for the study in general: Compared with alpha-chain sequences, beta-chain sequences were consistently detected in greater numbers. An average of more than ten raw reads was observed per unique TCR and UMI combination.

Study-level results: Blood showed ubiquitous tumor TCRs more often at resection than at routine follow-up.

The chain recombines TRBV12-3 or TRBV12-4 with TRBJ1-3; 9 bases line up with TRBD1. This TCR derives from a female donor with early-stage non-small cell lung cancer. Specimen: PBMCs, collected at surgery. The CDR3 DNA follows: TGTGCCAGCAGAGGACAGGGGCTTTCTGGAAACACCATATATTTT. Protein product: CASRGQGLSGNTIYF.